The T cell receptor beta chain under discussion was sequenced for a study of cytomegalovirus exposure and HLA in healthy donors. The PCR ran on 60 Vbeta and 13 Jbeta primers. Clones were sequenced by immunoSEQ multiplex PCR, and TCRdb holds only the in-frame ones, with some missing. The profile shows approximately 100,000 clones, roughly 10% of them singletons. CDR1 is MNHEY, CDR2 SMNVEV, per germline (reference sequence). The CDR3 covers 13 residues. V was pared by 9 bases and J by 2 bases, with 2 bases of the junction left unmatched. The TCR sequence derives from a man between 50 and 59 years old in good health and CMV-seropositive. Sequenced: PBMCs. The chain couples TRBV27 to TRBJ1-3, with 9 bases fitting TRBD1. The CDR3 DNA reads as TGTGCCAGTCGGGACAGGGCTGGAAACACCATATATTTT. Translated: CASRDRAGNTIYF.